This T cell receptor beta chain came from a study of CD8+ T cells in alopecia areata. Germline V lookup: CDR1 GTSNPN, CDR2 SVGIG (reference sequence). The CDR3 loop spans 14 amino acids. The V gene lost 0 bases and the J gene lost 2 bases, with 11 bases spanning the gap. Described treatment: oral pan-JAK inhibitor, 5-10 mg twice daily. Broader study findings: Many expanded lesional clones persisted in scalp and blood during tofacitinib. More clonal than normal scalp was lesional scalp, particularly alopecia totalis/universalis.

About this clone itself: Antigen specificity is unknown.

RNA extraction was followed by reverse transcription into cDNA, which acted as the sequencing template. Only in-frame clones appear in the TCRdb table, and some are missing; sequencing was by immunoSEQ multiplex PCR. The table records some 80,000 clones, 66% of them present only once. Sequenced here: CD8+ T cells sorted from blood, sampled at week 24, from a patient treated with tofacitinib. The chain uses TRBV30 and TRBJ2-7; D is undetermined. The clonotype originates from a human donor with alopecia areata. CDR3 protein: CAWSVHHRPYEQYF. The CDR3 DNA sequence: TGTGCCTGGAGTGTACACCACCGACCCTACGAGCAGTACTTC.